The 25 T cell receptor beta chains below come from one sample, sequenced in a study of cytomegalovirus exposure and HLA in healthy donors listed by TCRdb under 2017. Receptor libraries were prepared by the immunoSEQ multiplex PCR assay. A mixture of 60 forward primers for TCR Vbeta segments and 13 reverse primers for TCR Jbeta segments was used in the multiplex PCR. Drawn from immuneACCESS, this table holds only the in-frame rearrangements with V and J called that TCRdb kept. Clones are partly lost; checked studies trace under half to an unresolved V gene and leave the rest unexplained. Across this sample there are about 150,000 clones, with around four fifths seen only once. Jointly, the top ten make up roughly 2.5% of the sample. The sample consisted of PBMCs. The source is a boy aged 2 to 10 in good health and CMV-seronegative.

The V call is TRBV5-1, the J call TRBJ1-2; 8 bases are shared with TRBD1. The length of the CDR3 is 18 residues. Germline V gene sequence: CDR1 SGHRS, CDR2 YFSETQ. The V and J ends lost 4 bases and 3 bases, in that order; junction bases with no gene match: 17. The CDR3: CASSRGDRNKGTDYGYTF. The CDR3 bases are TGCGCCAGCAGCCGGGGGGACAGGAACAAAGGGACCGACTATGGCTACACCTTC.

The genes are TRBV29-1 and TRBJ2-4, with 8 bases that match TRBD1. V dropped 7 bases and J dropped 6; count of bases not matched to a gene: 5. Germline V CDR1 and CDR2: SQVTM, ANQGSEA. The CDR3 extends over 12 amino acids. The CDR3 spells CSAGQGRNIQYF. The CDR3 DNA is TGCAGCGCAGGACAGGGCCGAAACATTCAGTACTTC.

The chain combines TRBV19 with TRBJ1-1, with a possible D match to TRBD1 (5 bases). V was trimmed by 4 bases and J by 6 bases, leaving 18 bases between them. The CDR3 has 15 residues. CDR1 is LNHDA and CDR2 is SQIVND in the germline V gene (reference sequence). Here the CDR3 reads CASSRGLVSSPEAFF. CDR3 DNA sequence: TGTGCCAGTAGTAGGGGACTCGTCTCGTCTCCTGAAGCTTTCTTT.

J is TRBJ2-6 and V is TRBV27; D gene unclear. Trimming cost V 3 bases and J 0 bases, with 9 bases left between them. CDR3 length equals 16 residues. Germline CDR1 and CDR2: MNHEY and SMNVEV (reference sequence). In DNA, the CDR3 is TGTGCCAGCAGTTTCCTCCTGAGCTCTGGGGCCAACGTCCTGACTTTC. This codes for CASSFLLSSGANVLTF.

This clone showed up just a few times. CDR3 bases: TGTGCCAGCAGCTCCCGATTAACAGGGGGCAATGAGCAGTTCTTC. Its protein product is CASSSRLTGGNEQFF. The J gene is TRBJ2-1, the V gene TRBV7-2, with TRBD1 matching over 8 bases. Germline loops: CDR1 SGHTA, CDR2 FQGNSA. Trimming took 4 bases from V and 6 from J; bases not matched to a gene: 8. The length of the CDR3 is 15 residues.

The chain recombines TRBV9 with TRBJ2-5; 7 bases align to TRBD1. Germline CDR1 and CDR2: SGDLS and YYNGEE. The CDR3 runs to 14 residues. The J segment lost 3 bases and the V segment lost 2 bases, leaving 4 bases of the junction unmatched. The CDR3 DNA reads TGTGCCAGCAGCGTTGGGACAGACAAAGAGACCCAGTACTTC. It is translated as CASSVGTDKETQYF. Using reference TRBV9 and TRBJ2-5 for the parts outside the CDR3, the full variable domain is DSGVTQTPKHLITATGQRVTLRCSPRSGDLSVYWYQQSLDQGLQFLIQYYNGEERAKGNILERFSAQQFPDLHSELNLSSLELGDSALYFCASSVGTDKETQYFGPGTRLLVL.

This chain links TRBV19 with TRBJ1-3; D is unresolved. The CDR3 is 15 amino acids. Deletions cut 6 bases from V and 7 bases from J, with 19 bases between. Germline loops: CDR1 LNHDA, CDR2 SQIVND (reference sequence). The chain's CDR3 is CASRRRPPADNTIYF. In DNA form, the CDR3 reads TGTGCCAGTAGGCGTCGGCCCCCTGCGGATAACACCATATATTTT.

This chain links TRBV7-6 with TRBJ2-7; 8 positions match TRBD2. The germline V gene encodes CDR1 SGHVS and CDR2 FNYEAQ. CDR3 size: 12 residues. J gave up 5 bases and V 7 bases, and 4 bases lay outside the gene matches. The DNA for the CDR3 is TGTGCCAGCACGGCGGGAGGTAACGAGCAGTACTTC. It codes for CASTAGGNEQYF.

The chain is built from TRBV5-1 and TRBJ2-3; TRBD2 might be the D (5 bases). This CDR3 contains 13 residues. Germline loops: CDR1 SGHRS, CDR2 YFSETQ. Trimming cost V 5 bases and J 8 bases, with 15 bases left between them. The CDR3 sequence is CASSPDGVGTQYF. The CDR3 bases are TGCGCCAGCAGTCCCGACGGGGTGGGTACGCAGTATTTT.

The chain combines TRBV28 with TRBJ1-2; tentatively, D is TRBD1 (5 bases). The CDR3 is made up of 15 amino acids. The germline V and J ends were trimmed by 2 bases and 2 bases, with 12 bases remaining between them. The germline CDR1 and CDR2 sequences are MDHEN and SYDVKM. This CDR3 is CASSLLDRQNYGYTF. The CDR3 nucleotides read TGTGCCAGCAGTTTACTTGACAGACAAAACTATGGCTACACCTTC.

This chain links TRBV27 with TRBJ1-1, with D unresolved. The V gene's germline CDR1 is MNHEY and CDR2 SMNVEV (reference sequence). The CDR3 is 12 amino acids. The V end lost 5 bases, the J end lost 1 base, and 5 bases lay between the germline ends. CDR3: CASSARNTEAFF. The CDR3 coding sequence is TGTGCCAGCAGTGCGAGGAACACTGAAGCTTTCTTT.

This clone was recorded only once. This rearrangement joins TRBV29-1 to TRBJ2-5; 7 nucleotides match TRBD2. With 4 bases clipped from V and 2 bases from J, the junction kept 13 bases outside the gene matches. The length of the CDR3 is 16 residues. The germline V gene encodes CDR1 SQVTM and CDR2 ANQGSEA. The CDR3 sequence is CSVVSLTTGGQETQYF. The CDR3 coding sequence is TGCAGCGTTGTTTCCTTGACAACCGGGGGGCAAGAGACCCAGTACTTC.

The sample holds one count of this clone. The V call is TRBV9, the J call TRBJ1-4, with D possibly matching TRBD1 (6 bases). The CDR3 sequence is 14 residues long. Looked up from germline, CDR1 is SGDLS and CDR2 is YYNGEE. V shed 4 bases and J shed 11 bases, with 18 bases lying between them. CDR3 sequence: CASSTIPGDGKLFF. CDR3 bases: TGTGCCAGCAGCACCATCCCAGGGGATGGGAAACTGTTTTTT. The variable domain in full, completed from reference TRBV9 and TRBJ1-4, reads DSGVTQTPKHLITATGQRVTLRCSPRSGDLSVYWYQQSLDQGLQFLIQYYNGEERAKGNILERFSAQQFPDLHSELNLSSLELGDSALYFCASSTIPGDGKLFFGSGTQLSVL.

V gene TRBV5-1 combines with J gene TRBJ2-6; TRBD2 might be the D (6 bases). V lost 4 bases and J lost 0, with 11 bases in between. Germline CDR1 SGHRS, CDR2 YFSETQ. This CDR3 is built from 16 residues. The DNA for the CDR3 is TGCGCCAGCAGCATGGGACTGTTCTCTGGGGCCAACGTCCTGACTTTC. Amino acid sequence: CASSMGLFSGANVLTF.

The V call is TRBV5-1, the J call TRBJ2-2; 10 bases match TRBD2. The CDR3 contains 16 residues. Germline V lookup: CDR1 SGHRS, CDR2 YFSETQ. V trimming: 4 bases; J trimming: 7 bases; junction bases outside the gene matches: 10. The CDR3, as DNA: TGCGCCAGCAGCCTCCCGCTAGCGGGAGTTGGCGGGGAGCTGTTTTTT. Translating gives CASSLPLAGVGGELFF.

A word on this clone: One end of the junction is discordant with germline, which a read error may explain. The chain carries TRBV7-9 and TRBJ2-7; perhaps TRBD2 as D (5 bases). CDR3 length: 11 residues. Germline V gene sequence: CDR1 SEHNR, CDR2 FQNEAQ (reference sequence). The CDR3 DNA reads TGTGCCAGCAGCAAAAGCGAGGGCTCCAACTTC. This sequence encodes CASSKSEGSNF.

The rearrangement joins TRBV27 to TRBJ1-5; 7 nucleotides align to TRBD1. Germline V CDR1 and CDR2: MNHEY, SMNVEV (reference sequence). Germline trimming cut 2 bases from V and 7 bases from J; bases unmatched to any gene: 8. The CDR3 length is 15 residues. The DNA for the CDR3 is TGTGCCAGCAGTTTAGCTCACAGGGGCGACCAGCCCCAGCATTTT. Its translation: CASSLAHRGDQPQHF.

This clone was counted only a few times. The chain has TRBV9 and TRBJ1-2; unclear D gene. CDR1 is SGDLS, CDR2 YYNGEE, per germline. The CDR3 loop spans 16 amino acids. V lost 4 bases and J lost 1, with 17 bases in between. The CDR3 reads CASSLSDAGVNYGYTF. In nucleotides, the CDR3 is TGTGCCAGCAGCCTCAGTGATGCCGGGGTTAACTATGGCTACACCTTC.

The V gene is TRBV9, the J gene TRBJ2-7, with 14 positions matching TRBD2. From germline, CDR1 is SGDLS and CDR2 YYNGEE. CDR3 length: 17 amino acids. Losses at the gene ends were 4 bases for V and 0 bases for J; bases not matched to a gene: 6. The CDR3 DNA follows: TGTGCCAGCAGCTTGGGACTAGCGGGGGCAGCCTCCTACGAGCAGTACTTC. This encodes CASSLGLAGAASYEQYF.

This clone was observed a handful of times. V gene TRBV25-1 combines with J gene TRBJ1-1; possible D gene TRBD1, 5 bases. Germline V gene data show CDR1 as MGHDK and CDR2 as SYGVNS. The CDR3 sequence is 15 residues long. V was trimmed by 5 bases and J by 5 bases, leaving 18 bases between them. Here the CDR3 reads CASSRVGGAGTEAFF. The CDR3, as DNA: TGTGCCAGCAGTCGAGTTGGAGGGGCCGGGACTGAAGCTTTCTTT.

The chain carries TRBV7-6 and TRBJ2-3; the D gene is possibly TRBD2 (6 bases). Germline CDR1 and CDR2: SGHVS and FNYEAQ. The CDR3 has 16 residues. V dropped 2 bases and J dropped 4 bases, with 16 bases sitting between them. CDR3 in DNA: TGTGCCAGCAGCTTAAACCTAGCGCGGGGTCCAGATACGCAGTATTTT. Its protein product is CASSLNLARGPDTQYF. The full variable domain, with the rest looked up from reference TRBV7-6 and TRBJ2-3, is GAGVSQSPRYKVTKRGQDVALRCDPISGHVSLYWYRQALGQGPEFLTYFNYEAQQDKSGLPNDRFSAERPEGSISTLTIQRTEQRDSAMYRCASSLNLARGPDTQYFGPGTRLTVL.

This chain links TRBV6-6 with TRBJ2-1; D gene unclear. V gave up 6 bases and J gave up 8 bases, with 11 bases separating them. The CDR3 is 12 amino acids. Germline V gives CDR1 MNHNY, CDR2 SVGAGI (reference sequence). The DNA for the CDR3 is TGTGCCAGCAGCCTAAGCTTTGATGAGCAGTTCTTC. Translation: CASSLSFDEQFF.

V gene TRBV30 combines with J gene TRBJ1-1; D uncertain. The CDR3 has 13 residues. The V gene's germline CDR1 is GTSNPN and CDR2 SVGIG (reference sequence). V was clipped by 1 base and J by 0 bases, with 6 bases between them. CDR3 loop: CAWSGRMNTEAFF. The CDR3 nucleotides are TGTGCCTGGAGTGGGCGGATGAACACTGAAGCTTTCTTT.

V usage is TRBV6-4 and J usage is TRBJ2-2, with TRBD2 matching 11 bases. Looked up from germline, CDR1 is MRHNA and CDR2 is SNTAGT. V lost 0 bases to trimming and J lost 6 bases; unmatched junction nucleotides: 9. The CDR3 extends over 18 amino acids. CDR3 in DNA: TGTGCCAGCAGTGACTCGAAGGGTAGCGGGGGGGCGTCCGGGGAGCTGTTTTTT. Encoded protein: CASSDSKGSGGASGELFF.

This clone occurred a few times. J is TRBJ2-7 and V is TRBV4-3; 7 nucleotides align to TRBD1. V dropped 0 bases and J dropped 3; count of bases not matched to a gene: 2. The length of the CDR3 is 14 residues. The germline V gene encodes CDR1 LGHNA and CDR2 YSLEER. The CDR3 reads CASSQDAGGYEQYF. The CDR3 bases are TGCGCCAGCAGCCAAGATGCAGGGGGCTACGAGCAGTACTTC.